The TCR beta chain described here comes from a study of CD8+ T cells in alopecia areata. Study context: Treatment of the treated patients consisted of oral tofacitinib, 5 to 10 mg twice daily. A 6-month period off drug followed tofacitinib, which lasted 6 to 18 months. Notes on the study in general: Affected lesional scalp, above all in alopecia totalis/universalis, was more clonal than normal scalp. Relative to mice, TCR sharing across patients was less clear, a difference possibly HLA-related.

The germline V gene has CDR1 SGHAT and CDR2 FQNNGV. The CDR3 runs 14 residues. V lost 1 base and J 3 bases, leaving 9 bases between the germline ends. Concerning this clone: The antigen is undetermined.

Sequencing relied on a cDNA template that was reverse transcribed from extracted RNA. Data came from immunoSEQ multiplex PCR; TCRdb stores just in-frame clones and leaves some out. The table lists approximately 150,000 clones, roughly 44% of them singletons, with over 5.5% in the top ten. The clonotype comes from a human donor with alopecia areata. Sequenced material: CD4+ T cells sorted from blood. The chain combines TRBV11-2 with TRBJ2-5, with D tentatively TRBD2 (7 bases). CDR3: CASSLGGGEETQYF. CDR3 DNA sequence: TGTGCCAGCAGCTTAGGAGGGGGGGAAGAGACCCAGTACTTC. Variable domain in full (rest from reference TRBV11-2 and TRBJ2-5): EAGVAQSPRYKIIEKRQSVAFWCNPISGHATLYWYQQILGQGPKLLIQFQNNGVVDDSQLPKDRFSAERLKGVDSTLKIQPAKLEDSAVYLCASSLGGGEETQYFGPGTRLLVL.